Many counts were recorded for the clone carrying this TCR beta chain. Its specificity is unknown. Trimming left V 5 bases short and J 3 bases short, with 16 bases between. This CDR3 has 15 amino acids. The V gene's germline CDR1 is SGHTA and CDR2 FQGNSA. This sample is drawn from a study of metastatic and nonmetastatic thyroid tumors. TCRdb re-clonotyped the PCR reads via MiXCR. The sample contains about 22,000 clones, 15% to 20% of which appear only once. Study-level results: Within blood and tumor, benign nodules reportedly had significantly lower TCR beta diversity than malignant thyroid tumors did.

Treatment of any kind had been given to no patient before thyroid surgery. This receptor was identified in a male donor with papillary thyroid cancer or a benign thyroid nodule (not recorded which). Some clones in this sample may be carry-over from other donors' samples. The sample comprised blood. V and J are TRBV7-2 and TRBJ1-1, with TRBD1 as a possible D gene (5 bases). The CDR3 region is CASSLQATGDTEAFF. CDR3 DNA sequence: TGTGCCAGCAGCCTCCAGGCTACGGGGGACACTGAAGCTTTCTTT. Drawing the rest from reference TRBV7-2 and TRBJ1-1, the complete variable domain is GAGVSQSPSNKVTEKGKDVELRCDPISGHTALYWYRQSLGQGLEFLIYFQGNSAPDKSGLPSDRFSAERTGGSVSTLTIQRTQQEDSAVYLCASSLQATGDTEAFFGQGTRLTVV.